The 8 T cell receptor beta chains reported below all come from one sample, sequenced in a study of T cell repertoires in cytomegalovirus infection. TCRdb re-called the reads with MiXCR, one entry per CDR3 protein. The sample lists 250,000 or so distinct CDR3 sequences, approximately 15% occurring once. Sequenced: CD8+ T cells from PBMCs. These receptors were collected from a human donor in good health (CMV status not recorded). Some clones in this sample may be carry-over from other donors' samples.

This clonotype came up many times. The chain recombines TRBV7-8 with TRBJ2-2; maybe TRBD1 (5 bases). This CDR3 contains 14 residues. CDR1 and CDR2 from the germline V gene are SGHVS and FQNEAQ. Trimming stripped 3 bases from V and 7 bases from J, with 12 bases between. The CDR3 region is CASSLGWGGGELFF. The CDR3 DNA is TGTGCCAGCAGCTTGGGTTGGGGCGGCGGGGAGCTGTTTTTT. Combining the CDR3 with reference TRBV7-8 and TRBJ2-2 gives the whole variable domain GAGVSQSPRYKVAKRGQDVALRCDPISGHVSLFWYQQALGQGPEFLTYFQNEAQLDKSGLPSDRFFAERPEGSVSTLKIQRTQQEDSAVYLCASSLGWGGGELFFGEGSRLTVL.

This clonotype is large. The CDR3 DNA sequence: TGTGCCAGCACAGGTTTGGGGACAGTCCACCCTGAGACCCAGTACTTC. Amino acids: CASTGLGTVHPETQYF. J is TRBJ2-5 and V is TRBV7-9, with 7 nucleotides matching TRBD1. The CDR3 consists of 16 residues. In germline, CDR1 is SEHNR, CDR2 FQNEAQ (reference sequence). Trimming cost V 7 bases and J 5 bases; bases outside gene matches: 16. Drawing the rest from reference TRBV7-9 and TRBJ2-5, the complete variable domain is DTGVSQNPRHKITKRGQNVTFRCDPISEHNRLYWYRQTLGQGPEFLTYFQNEAQLEKSRLLSDRFSAERPKGSFSTLEIQRTEQGDSAMYLCASTGLGTVHPETQYFGPGTRLLVL.

In this sample, this clonotype turned up many times. The chain uses TRBV7-9 and TRBJ1-5, with a possible D match to TRBD1 (6 bases). Trimming pared 2 bases from V and 1 base from J, leaving 15 bases between. CDR1 is SEHNR, CDR2 FQNEAQ, per germline (reference sequence). The CDR3 totals 17 residues. CDR3 sequence: CASSLRPRGQSNQPQHF. CDR3 bases: TGTGCCAGCAGCTTAAGGCCCAGGGGTCAGAGCAATCAGCCCCAGCATTTT.

V usage is TRBV3-1 and J usage is TRBJ2-1; TRBD1 aligns across 10 bases. Germline CDR1 and CDR2: LGHDT and YNNKEL (reference sequence). This CDR3 has 11 residues. V dropped 11 bases and J dropped 13; count of bases not matched to a gene: 8. The CDR3 region is CAFGTGDSQFF. Written as DNA, the CDR3 is TGTGCCTTCGGGACAGGGGATAGTCAGTTCTTC.

A few counts support this clonotype. This chain's CDR3 is CASIGGRAEQYF. The CDR3 DNA is TGTGCCAGCATTGGGGGGCGGGCCGAGCAGTACTTC. The chain uses TRBV2 and TRBJ2-7, with D perhaps TRBD1 or TRBD2 (6 bases each). Germline CDR1 is SNHLY and CDR2 is FYNNEI. The V end was cut by 7 bases, the J end by 6 bases, with 13 bases between. This CDR3 has 12 residues.

The rearrangement links TRBV6-2 or TRBV6-3 to TRBJ1-5, with no clear D. The germline V gene has CDR1 MNHEY and CDR2 SVGEGT. Trimming removed 1 base from V and 0 bases from J, with 16 bases in between. This CDR3 comprises 18 residues. CDR3 region: CASSYWPASGYSNQPQHF. Written as DNA, the CDR3 is TGTGCCAGCAGTTACTGGCCGGCGTCCGGATATAGCAATCAGCCCCAGCATTTT.

This chain uses TRBV6-5 with TRBJ1-1; possibly TRBD1 for D (6 bases). This CDR3 has 17 amino acids. Germline V lookup: CDR1 MNHEY, CDR2 SVGAGI. Trimming removed 2 bases at V and 4 bases at J, with 20 bases between. CDR3 amino acids: CASSYGGYRAGFTEAFF. The CDR3 DNA reads as TGTGCCAGCAGTTACGGGGGTTACAGGGCAGGGTTCACTGAAGCTTTCTTT.

This clonotype was found many times. The J gene is TRBJ1-4, the V gene TRBV5-1; 10 bases are shared with TRBD1. The CDR3 has 17 residues. Germline lookup yields CDR1 SGHRS and CDR2 YFSETQ. V lost 3 bases to trimming and J lost 2 bases; unmatched junction nucleotides: 7. CDR3 sequence reads: CASSSRDRGSTNEKLFF. The CDR3 coding sequence is TGCGCCAGCAGCTCCCGGGACAGGGGATCGACTAATGAAAAACTGTTTTTT.